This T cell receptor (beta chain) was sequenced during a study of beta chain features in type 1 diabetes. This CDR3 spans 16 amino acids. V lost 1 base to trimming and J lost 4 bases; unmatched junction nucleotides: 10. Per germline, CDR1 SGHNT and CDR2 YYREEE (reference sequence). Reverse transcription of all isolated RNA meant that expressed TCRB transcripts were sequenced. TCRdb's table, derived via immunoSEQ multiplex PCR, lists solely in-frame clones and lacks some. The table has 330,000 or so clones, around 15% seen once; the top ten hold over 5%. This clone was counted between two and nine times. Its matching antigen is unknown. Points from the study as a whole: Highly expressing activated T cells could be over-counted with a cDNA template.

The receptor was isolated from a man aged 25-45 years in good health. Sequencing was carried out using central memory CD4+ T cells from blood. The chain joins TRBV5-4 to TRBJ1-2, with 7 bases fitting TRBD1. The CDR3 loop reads CASSLNPGQTIYGYTF. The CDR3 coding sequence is TGTGCCAGCAGCTTGAATCCGGGACAGACGATCTATGGCTACACCTTC. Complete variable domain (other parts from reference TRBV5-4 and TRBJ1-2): ETGVTQSPTHLIKTRGQQVTLRCSSQSGHNTVSWYQQALGQGPQFIFQYYREEENGRGNFPPRFSGLQFPNYSSELNVNALELDDSALYLCASSLNPGQTIYGYTFGSGTRLTVV.